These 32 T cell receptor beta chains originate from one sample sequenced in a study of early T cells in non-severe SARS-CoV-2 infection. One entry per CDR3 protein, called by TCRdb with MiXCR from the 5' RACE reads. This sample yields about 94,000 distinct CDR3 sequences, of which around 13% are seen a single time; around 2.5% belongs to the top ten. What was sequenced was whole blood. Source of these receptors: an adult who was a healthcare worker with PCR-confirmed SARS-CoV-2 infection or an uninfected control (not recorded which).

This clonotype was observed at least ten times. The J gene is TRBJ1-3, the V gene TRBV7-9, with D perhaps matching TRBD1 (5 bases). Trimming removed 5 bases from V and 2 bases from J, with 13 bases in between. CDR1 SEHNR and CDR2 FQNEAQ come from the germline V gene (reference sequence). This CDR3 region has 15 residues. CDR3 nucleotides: TGTGCCAGCAGCCACCGGGACGGTCCTGGAAACACCATATATTTT. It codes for CASSHRDGPGNTIYF.

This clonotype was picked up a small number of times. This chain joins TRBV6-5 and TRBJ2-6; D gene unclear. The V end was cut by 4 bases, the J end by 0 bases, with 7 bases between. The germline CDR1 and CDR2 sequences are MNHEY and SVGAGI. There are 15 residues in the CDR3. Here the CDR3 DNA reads TGTGCCAGCAGTTCGCAGACCTCTGGGGCCAACGTCCTGACTTTC. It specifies CASSSQTSGANVLTF.

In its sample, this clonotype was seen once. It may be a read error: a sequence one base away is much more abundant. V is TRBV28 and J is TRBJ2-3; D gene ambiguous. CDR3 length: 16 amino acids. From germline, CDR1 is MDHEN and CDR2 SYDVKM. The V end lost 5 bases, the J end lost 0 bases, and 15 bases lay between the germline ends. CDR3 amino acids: CASSPWARASTDTQYF. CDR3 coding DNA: TGTGCCAGCAGTCCTTGGGCCCGTGCCAGCACAGATACGCAGTATTTT.

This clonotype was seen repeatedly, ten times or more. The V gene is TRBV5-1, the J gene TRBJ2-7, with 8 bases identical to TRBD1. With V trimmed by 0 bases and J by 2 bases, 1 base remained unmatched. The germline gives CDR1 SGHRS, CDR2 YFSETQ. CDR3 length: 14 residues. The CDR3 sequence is CASSLGTGPYEQYF. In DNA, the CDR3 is TGCGCCAGCAGCTTGGGGACAGGGCCCTACGAGCAGTACTTC. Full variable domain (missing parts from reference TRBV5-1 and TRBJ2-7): KAGVTQTPRYLIKTRGQQVTLSCSPISGHRSVSWYQQTPGQGLQFLFEYFSETQRNKGNFPGRFSGRQFSNSRSEMNVSTLELGDSALYLCASSLGTGPYEQYFGPGTRLTVT.

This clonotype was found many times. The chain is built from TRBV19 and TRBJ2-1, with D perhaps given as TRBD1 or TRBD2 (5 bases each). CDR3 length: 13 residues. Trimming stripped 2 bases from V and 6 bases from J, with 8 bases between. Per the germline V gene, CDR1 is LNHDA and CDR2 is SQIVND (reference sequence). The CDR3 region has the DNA TGTGCCAGTAGTATAAGAGGGACCAATGAGCAGTTCTTC. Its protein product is CASSIRGTNEQFF. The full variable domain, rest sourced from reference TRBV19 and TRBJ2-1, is DGGITQSPKYLFRKEGQNVTLSCEQNLNHDAMYWYRQDPGQGLRLIYYSQIVNDFQKGDIAEGYSVSREKKESFPLTVTSAQKNPTAFYLCASSIRGTNEQFFGPGTRLTVL.

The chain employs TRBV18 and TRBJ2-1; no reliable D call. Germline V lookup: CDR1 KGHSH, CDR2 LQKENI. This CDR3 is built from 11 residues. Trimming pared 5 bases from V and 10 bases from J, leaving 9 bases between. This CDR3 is CASSVGREQFF. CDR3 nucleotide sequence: TGTGCCAGCTCAGTCGGACGGGAGCAGTTCTTC.

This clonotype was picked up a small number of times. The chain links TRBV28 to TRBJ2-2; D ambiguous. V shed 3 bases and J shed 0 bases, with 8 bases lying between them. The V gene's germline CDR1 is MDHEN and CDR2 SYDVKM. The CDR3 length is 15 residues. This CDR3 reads CASSFLTANTGELFF. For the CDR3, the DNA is TGTGCCAGCAGTTTCCTTACAGCGAACACCGGGGAGCTGTTTTTT.

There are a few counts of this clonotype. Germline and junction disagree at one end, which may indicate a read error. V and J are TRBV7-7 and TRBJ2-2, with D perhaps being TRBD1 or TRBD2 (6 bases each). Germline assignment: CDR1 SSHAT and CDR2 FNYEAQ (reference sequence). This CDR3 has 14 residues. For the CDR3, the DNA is TGTGCTAGCAGCTTGGGGGGCGCCTCCGGGGAGCTGTTTTTT. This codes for CASSLGGASGELFF. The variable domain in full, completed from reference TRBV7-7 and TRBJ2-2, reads GAGVSQSPRYKVTKRGQDVTLRCDPISSHATLYWYQQALGQGPEFLTYFNYEAQPDKSGLPSDRFSAERPEGSISTLTIQRTEQRDSAMYRCASSLGGASGELFFGEGSRLTVL.

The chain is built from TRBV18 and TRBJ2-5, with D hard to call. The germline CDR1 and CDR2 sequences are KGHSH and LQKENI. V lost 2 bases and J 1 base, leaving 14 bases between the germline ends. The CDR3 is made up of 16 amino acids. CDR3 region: CASSPVASATQETQYF. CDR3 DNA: TGTGCCAGCTCACCAGTCGCGAGTGCAACCCAAGAGACCCAGTACTTC.

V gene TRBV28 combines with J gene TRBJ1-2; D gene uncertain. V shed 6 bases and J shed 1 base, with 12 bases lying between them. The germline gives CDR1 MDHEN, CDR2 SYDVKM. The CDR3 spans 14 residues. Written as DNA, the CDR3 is TGTGCCAGCAGAACATCTACGTATAACTATGGCTACACCTTC. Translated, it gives CASRTSTYNYGYTF.

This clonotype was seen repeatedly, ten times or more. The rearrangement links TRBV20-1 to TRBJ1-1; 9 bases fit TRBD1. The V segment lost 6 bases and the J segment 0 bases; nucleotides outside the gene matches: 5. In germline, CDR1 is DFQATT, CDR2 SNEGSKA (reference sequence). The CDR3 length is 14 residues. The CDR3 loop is CSARQGDMNTEAFF. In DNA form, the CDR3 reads TGCAGTGCAAGACAGGGGGACATGAACACTGAAGCTTTCTTT.

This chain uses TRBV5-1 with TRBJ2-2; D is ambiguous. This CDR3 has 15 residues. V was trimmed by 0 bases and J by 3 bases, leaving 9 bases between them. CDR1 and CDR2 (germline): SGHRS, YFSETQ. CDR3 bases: TGCGCCAGCAGCTTGGGCTCGGCGGACACCGGGGAGCTGTTTTTT. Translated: CASSLGSADTGELFF. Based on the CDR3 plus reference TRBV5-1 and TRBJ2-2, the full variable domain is KAGVTQTPRYLIKTRGQQVTLSCSPISGHRSVSWYQQTPGQGLQFLFEYFSETQRNKGNFPGRFSGRQFSNSRSEMNVSTLELGDSALYLCASSLGSADTGELFFGEGSRLTVL.

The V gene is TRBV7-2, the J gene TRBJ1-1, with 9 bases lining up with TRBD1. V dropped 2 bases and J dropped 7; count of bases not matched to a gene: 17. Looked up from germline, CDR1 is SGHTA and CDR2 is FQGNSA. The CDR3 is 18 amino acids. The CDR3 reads CASSLRVGTGTSWLEAFF. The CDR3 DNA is TGTGCCAGCAGCTTAAGGGTCGGGACAGGGACGAGTTGGCTTGAAGCTTTCTTT.

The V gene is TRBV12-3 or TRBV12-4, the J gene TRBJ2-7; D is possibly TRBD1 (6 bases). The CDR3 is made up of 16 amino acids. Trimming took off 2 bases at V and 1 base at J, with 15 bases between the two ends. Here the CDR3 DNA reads TGTGCCAGCAGTTTAATGACAGGAATACGTTCCTACGAGCAGTACTTC. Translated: CASSLMTGIRSYEQYF.

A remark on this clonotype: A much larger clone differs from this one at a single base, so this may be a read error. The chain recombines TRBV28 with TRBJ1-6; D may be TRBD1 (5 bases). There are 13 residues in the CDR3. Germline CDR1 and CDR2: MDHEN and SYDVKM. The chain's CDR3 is CASGFAGTSPLHF. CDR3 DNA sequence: TGTGCCAGCGGTTTTGCAGGGACTTCACCCCTCCACTTT.

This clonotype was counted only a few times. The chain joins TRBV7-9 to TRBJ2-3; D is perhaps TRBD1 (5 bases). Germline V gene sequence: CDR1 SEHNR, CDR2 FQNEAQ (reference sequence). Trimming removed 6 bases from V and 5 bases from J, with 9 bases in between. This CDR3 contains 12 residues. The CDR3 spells CASRGPGDTQYF. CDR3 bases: TGTGCCAGCAGGGGGCCCGGAGATACGCAGTATTTT.

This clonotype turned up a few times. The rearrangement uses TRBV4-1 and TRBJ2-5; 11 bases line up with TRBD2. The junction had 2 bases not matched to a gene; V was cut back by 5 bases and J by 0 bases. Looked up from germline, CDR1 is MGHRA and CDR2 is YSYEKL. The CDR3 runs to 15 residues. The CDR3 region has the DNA TGCGCCAGCAGCTCTAGCGGGGGGCACCAAGAGACCCAGTACTTC. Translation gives CASSSSGGHQETQYF.

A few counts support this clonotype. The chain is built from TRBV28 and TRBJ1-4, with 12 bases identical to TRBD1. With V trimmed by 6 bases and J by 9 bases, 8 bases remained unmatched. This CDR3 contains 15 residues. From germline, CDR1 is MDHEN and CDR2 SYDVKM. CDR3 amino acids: CASRPTGTGGQKLFF. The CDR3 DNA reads TGTGCCAGCAGACCTACCGGGACAGGGGGCCAAAAACTGTTTTTT.

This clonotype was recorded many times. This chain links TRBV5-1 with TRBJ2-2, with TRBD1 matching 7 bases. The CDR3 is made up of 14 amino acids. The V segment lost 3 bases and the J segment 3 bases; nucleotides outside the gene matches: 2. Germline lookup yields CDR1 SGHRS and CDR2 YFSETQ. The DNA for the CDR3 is TGCGCCAGCAGCTGGGGACAGTACACCGGGGAGCTGTTTTTT. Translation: CASSWGQYTGELFF.

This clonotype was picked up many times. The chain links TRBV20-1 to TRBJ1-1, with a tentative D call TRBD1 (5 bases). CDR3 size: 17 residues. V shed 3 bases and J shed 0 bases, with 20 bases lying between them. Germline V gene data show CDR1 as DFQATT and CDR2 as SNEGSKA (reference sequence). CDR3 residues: CSARGVRGRRMNTEAFF. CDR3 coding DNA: TGCAGTGCTAGGGGAGTTAGGGGAAGGCGTATGAACACTGAAGCTTTCTTT.

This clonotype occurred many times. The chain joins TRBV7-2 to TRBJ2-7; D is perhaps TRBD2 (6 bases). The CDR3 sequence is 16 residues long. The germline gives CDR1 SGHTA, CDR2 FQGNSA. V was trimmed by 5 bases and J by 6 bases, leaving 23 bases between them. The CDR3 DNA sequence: TGTGCCAGCAGCCTGGCCCAGGGTGTTGGGGGAGGCGAGCAGTACTTC. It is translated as CASSLAQGVGGGEQYF.

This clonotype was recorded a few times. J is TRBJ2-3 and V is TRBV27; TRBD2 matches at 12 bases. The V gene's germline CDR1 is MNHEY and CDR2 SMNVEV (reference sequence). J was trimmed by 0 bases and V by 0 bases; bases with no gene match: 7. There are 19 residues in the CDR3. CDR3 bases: TGTGCCAGCAGTTTATCGAGCCTAGCGGGGGGGATTAGCACAGATACGCAGTATTTT. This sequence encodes CASSLSSLAGGISTDTQYF.

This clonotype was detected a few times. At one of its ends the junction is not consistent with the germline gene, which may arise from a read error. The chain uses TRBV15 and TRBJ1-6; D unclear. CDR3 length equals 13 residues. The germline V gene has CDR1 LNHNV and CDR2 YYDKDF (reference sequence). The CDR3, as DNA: TGTGTCACCAGCAGAGGTCCGAATTCACCCCTCCACTTT. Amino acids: CVTSRGPNSPLHF. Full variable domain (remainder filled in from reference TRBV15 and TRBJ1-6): DAMVIQNPRYQVTQFGKPVTLSCSQTLNHNVMYWYQQKSSQAPKLLFHYYDKDFNNEADTPDNFQSRRPNTSFCFLDIRSPGLGDTAMYLCVTSRGPNSPLHFGNGTRLTVT.

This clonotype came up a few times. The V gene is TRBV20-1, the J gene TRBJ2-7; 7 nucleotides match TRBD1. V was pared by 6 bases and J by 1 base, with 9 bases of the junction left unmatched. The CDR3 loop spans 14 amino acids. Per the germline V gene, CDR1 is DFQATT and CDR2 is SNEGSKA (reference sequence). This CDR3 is CSAFPDRESYEQYF. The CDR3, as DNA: TGCAGTGCCTTTCCCGACAGGGAATCCTACGAGCAGTACTTC.

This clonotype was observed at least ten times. CDR3 residues: CASSSGTDYLAFF. The CDR3 nucleotides read TGTGCCAGCAGCTCGGGGACAGACTACTTGGCTTTCTTT. The chain combines TRBV11-2 with TRBJ1-1; TRBD1 matches at 7 bases. V lost 4 bases and J lost 11; bases outside the gene matches: 10. CDR3 length: 13 amino acids. CDR1 is SGHAT, CDR2 FQNNGV, per germline.

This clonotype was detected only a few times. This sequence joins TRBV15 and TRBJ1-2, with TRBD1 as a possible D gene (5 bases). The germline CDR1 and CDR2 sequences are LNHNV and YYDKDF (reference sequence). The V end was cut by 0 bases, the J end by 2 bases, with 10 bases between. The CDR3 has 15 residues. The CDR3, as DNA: TGTGCCACCAGCAGAGATCGCGCAGGGAACTATGGCTACACCTTC. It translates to CATSRDRAGNYGYTF.

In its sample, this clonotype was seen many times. The CDR3 sequence: CASSLDTNQPQHF. The CDR3 DNA sequence: TGTGCCAGCAGCTTAGACACTAATCAGCCCCAGCATTTT. The rearrangement joins TRBV7-2 to TRBJ1-5; D remains ambiguous. Germline CDR1 reads SGHTA; CDR2 reads FQGNSA. V lost 1 base and J lost 4, with 5 bases in between. The CDR3 loop spans 13 amino acids.

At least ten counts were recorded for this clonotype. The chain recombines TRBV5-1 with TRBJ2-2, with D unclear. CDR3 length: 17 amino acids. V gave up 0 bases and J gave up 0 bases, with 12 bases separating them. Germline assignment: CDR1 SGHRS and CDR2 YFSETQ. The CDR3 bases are TGCGCCAGCAGCTTGGCAGCGAACCCCGCGAACACCGGGGAGCTGTTTTTT. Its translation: CASSLAANPANTGELFF. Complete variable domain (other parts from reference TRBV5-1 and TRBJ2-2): KAGVTQTPRYLIKTRGQQVTLSCSPISGHRSVSWYQQTPGQGLQFLFEYFSETQRNKGNFPGRFSGRQFSNSRSEMNVSTLELGDSALYLCASSLAANPANTGELFFGEGSRLTVL.

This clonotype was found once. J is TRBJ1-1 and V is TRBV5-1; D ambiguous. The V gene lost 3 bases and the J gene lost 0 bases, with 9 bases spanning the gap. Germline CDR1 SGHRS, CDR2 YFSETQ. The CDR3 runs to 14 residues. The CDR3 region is CASSWGSMNTEAFF. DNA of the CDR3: TGCGCCAGCAGCTGGGGATCAATGAACACTGAAGCTTTCTTT.

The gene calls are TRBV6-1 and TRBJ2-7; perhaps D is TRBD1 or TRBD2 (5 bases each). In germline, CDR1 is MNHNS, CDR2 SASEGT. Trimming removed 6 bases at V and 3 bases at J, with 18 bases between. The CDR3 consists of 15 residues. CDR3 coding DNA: TGTGCCAGCAGCGGGACCGCCGGGGCTGACTACGAGCAGTACTTC. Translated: CASSGTAGADYEQYF.

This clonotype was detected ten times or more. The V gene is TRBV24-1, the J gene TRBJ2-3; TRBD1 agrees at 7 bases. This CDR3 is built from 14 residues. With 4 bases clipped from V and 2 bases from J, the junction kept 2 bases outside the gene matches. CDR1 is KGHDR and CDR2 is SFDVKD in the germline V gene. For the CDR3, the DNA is TGTGCCACCAGTGAGGACAGGTCCACAGATACGCAGTATTTT. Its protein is CATSEDRSTDTQYF.

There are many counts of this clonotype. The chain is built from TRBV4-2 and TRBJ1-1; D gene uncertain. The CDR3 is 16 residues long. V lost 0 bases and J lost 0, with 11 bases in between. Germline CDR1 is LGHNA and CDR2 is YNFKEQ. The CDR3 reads CASSQDQVSLNTEAFF. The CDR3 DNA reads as TGTGCCAGCAGCCAAGATCAGGTTAGCTTGAACACTGAAGCTTTCTTT.